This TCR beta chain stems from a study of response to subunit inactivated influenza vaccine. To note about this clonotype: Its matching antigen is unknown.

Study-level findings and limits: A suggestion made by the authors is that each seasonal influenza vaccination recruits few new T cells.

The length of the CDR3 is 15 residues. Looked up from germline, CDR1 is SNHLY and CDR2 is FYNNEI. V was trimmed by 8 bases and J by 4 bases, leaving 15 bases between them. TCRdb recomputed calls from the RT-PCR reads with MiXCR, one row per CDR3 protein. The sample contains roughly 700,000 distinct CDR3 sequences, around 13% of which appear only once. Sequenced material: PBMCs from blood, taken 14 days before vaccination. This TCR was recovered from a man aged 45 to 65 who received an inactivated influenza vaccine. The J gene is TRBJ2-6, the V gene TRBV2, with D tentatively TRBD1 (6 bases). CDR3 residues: CASDPTGNGANVLTF. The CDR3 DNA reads TGTGCCAGCGACCCGACAGGAAACGGGGCCAACGTCCTGACTTTC.